What follows is one T cell receptor (beta chain) and its context. Its target antigen remains unknown. No clone much larger than this one lies a single base away; base qualities are absent. This sample was included in a study of siplizumab effects on memory and regulatory T cells (dated by TCRdb to the late 2010s). About the full investigation: The effect of the anti-CD2 antibody siplizumab on alloreactive T-cell subsets was examined in allogeneic mixed lymphocyte reactions constructed from human PBMCs. On the study overall, not on this receptor specifically: The cumulative frequency of alloreactive sequences that could be traced back to unstimulated CD4+ memory T cells was significantly reduced by siplizumab. A naive or memory phenotype could not be assigned to roughly 75-97% of proliferating CD4+ or CD8+ clones. Whether proliferating Tregs from siplizumab cultures actually had suppressive function was not functionally confirmed. Greater diversity appeared to be present in unstimulated naive T cells than in memory T cells, and a substantial contribution to the alloresponse seemed to be made by naive cells. Among mappable alloreactive CD4+ clones, the Treg-derived fraction averaged approximately 63% with siplizumab versus 25% to 30% in control reactions. Sequences below about 10^-5 frequency were poorly captured, so only a minor fraction of alloreactive clones could be mapped to unstimulated subsets.

Looking up the germline V gene yields CDR1 KGHSH and CDR2 LQKENI. V was cut back by 3 bases and J by 7 bases, leaving a gap of 10 bases between them. Taken from cysteine to phenylalanine, the CDR3 has 13 residues. The sequence is cut down to CDR3 DNA, 39 bases in frame from base 1. Sorted unstimulated T cells and proliferating T cells recovered from mixed lymphocyte reactions were subjected to TCRbeta CDR3 sequencing. Fresh whole blood from under 13 HLA-typed healthy donors was used as the source from which PBMCs were isolated. Library generation was performed with the immunoSEQ multiplex PCR assay. Each sample had 90,000 to 100,000 TCR templates assayed by the deep sequencing platform. Genomic DNA extracted from sorted T cells was used for TCRbeta CDR3 sequencing. From the authors' description of their analysis: The R programming language was used for clonal analysis of the TCRbeta CDR3 data. Unstimulated samples were compared with post-reaction CFSE-low samples to define alloreactive CD4+ and CD8+ clones. Regulatory or non-regulatory origin of alloreactive CD4+ clones was assigned by matching sequences to the sorted unstimulated Treg and non-Treg repertoires. TCRdb provides this immuneACCESS table in a form limited to in-frame rearrangements. Some clones are lacking; in checked studies, under half of them reflect an unresolved V gene, and why the rest are absent is not known. V and J calls plus clone size are reproduced from that table; the DNA served to infer D and trimming. This sample gives fewer than 120,000 clones in total; roughly 89% of them show up just once. The top ten clones comprise 1.3% of the sample.

The sample taken for sequencing was CD4+ T cells sorted from blood. The chain is assembled from TRBV18 and TRBJ1-5, with the D gene uncertain. This receptor was obtained from a human donor in good health. The CDR3 sequence is CASSPSGPQPQHF. The bases read TGTGCCAGCTCACCTTCAGGCCCCCAGCCCCAGCATTTT.